The 15 T cell receptor beta chains reported below all come from one sample, sequenced in a study. Each CDR3 protein is one row after TCRdb ran MiXCR on the 5' RACE reads. The sample holds 5,600 or so distinct CDR3 sequences, roughly 59% seen once. Sequenced input: naive CD4+ T cells sorted from blood. Subset defined: naive CD4+ T cells, CD4+CD45RA+CD25-. The receptor source for this set is a female donor with breast cancer.

This clonotype has more than one count but fewer than ten. V gene TRBV20-1 combines with J gene TRBJ2-1, with 10 bases matching TRBD2. The germline CDR1 and CDR2 sequences are DFQATT and SNEGSKA (reference sequence). This CDR3 region has 16 residues. J was trimmed by 4 bases and V by 6 bases; bases with no gene match: 12. In nucleotides, the CDR3 is TGCAGTGCCAGTTACCCTCTAGCGGGGGATTACAATGAGCAGTTCTTC. Amino acids: CSASYPLAGDYNEQFF.

This chain uses TRBV28 with TRBJ1-2; D is unclear. The germline V gene encodes CDR1 MDHEN and CDR2 SYDVKM. Trimming removed 3 bases at V and 2 bases at J, with 16 bases between. CDR3 length: 16 residues. CDR3 amino acids: CASSFSARGTNYGYTF. The CDR3 DNA reads as TGTGCCAGCAGTTTTTCCGCCCGCGGCACGAACTATGGCTACACCTTC.

This clonotype has more than one count but fewer than ten. V and J are TRBV24-1 and TRBJ1-2; the match to TRBD1 covers 7 bases. The V and J ends lost 9 bases and 0 bases, in that order; junction bases with no gene match: 3. Germline CDR1 reads KGHDR; CDR2 reads SFDVKD. This CDR3 is built from 13 residues. The CDR3 nucleotides are TGTGCCACCGGACAGGCGACTAACTATGGCTACACCTTC. It codes for CATGQATNYGYTF.

V and J are TRBV20-1 and TRBJ2-7, with 11 bases that match TRBD2. The CDR3 is made up of 16 amino acids. The germline V gene has CDR1 DFQATT and CDR2 SNEGSKA (reference sequence). J was trimmed by 3 bases and V by 5 bases; bases with no gene match: 12. The CDR3 protein is CSAYPGTSGTGYEQYF. CDR3 DNA: TGCAGTGCTTACCCCGGGACTAGCGGTACAGGCTACGAGCAGTACTTC.

The V gene is TRBV7-3, the J gene TRBJ2-1, with D hard to call. The CDR3 extends over 14 amino acids. V lost 3 bases and J lost 9, with 15 bases in between. Germline V gene data show CDR1 as SGHTA and CDR2 as FQGTGA. CDR3 coding DNA: TGTGCCAGCAGCTTTTTTTCCCCCCCCGGTGAGCAGTTCTTC. Its protein product is CASSFFSPPGEQFF. Full variable domain (outside the CDR3, taken from reference TRBV7-3 and TRBJ2-1): GAGVSQTPSNKVTEKGKYVELRCDPISGHTALYWYRQSLGQGPEFLIYFQGTGAADDSGLPNDRFFAVRPEGSVSTLKIQRTERGDSAVYLCASSFFSPPGEQFFGPGTRLTVL.

This clonotype was picked up one time. The V and J genes are TRBV10-3 and TRBJ2-3; a weak D match, TRBD2 (5 bases). Between the trimmed V and J ends, which lost 9 bases and 5 bases, there was a span of 15 bases. Germline assignment: CDR1 ENHRY and CDR2 SYGVKD. CDR3 length: 13 residues. This CDR3 is CAIKTTNVDTQYF. The DNA of the CDR3 is TGTGCCATTAAAACGACTAACGTAGATACGCAGTATTTT.

V is TRBV27 and J is TRBJ1-2; unclear D gene. From germline, CDR1 is MNHEY and CDR2 SMNVEV (reference sequence). The length of the CDR3 is 15 residues. Trimming removed 3 bases at V and 8 bases at J, with 19 bases between. The CDR3 sequence: CASSFNGADPGGYTF. Written as DNA, the CDR3 is TGTGCCAGCAGTTTTAACGGCGCAGACCCGGGAGGCTACACCTTC.

The DNA for the CDR3 is TGCGCCAGCAGCCAAATGACAGGCACTAGGTCTACCGAGCAGTACTTC. It is translated as CASSQMTGTRSTEQYF. The chain combines TRBV4-3 with TRBJ2-7; D may be TRBD1 (6 bases). V lost 2 bases to trimming and J lost 6 bases, with 20 bases between them. The germline V gene encodes CDR1 LGHNA and CDR2 YSLEER. CDR3 length equals 16 residues.

The CDR3 sequence is CSAYPRTGGASGANVLTF. CDR3 nucleotide sequence: TGCAGTGCTTACCCGCGGACAGGGGGCGCCTCTGGGGCCAACGTCCTGACTTTC. V is TRBV20-1 and J is TRBJ2-6; 11 bases agree with TRBD1. CDR1 is DFQATT, CDR2 SNEGSKA, per germline (reference sequence). After removal of 5 bases from V and 0 bases from J, the junction contained 9 bases not matched to a gene. CDR3 length equals 18 residues.

Only one count was recorded for this clonotype. The rearrangement joins TRBV20-1 to TRBJ1-5, with D perhaps matching TRBD1 (5 bases). Trimming took off 2 bases at V and 5 bases at J, with 19 bases between the two ends. The CDR3 sequence is 16 residues long. CDR1 is DFQATT, CDR2 SNEGSKA, per germline (reference sequence). CDR3 residues: CSARNLGRGMDQPQHF. In nucleotides, the CDR3 is TGCAGTGCTAGAAATTTGGGAAGGGGTATGGATCAGCCCCAGCATTTT.

This sequence joins TRBV20-1 and TRBJ2-1; no firm D call. Per germline, CDR1 DFQATT and CDR2 SNEGSKA (reference sequence). Trimming left V 2 bases short and J 6 bases short, with 5 bases between. This CDR3 is built from 11 residues. Here the CDR3 reads CSARFGNEQFF. The CDR3 coding sequence is TGCAGTGCTAGATTCGGCAATGAGCAGTTCTTC.

The rearrangement links TRBV20-1 to TRBJ2-3; D call uncertain. V lost 3 bases and J 4 bases, leaving 5 bases between the germline ends. The germline CDR1 and CDR2 sequences are DFQATT and SNEGSKA (reference sequence). The CDR3 is made up of 11 amino acids. The CDR3 sequence: CSASVADTQYF. In nucleotides, the CDR3 is TGCAGTGCTAGTGTCGCAGATACGCAGTATTTT.

V usage is TRBV6-2 or TRBV6-3 and J usage is TRBJ2-3; 10 bases map to TRBD1. This CDR3 is 16 amino acids long. Germline V gives CDR1 MNHEY, CDR2 SVGEGT. The V segment lost 8 bases and the J segment 6 bases; nucleotides outside the gene matches: 14. CDR3 coding DNA: TGTGCCAGCGGCGGACGGACAGGGGGAGGATCGGATACGCAGTATTTT. Translating it yields CASGGRTGGGSDTQYF.

This clonotype was seen more than once but under ten times. This rearrangement joins TRBV5-4 to TRBJ1-5, with TRBD1 matching over 10 bases. CDR1 is SGHNT, CDR2 YYREEE, per germline (reference sequence). J gave up 7 bases and V 3 bases, and 10 bases lay outside the gene matches. The CDR3 totals 16 residues. CDR3 DNA sequence: TGTGCCAGCAGCTCGGACAGGGGGTTCGGATACCAGCCCCAGCATTTT. Protein product: CASSSDRGFGYQPQHF.

In the case of this clonotype: At one boundary the junction diverges from the germline segment, which might be a read error. The J gene is TRBJ2-5, the V gene TRBV29-1, with 7 bases identical to TRBD1. CDR3 length: 12 amino acids. Germline CDR1 reads SQVTM; CDR2 reads ANQGSEA. The CDR3 sequence is CGVETGIETQYF. The DNA of the CDR3 is TGCGGCGTTGAGACAGGGATAGAGACCCAGTACTTC.